The TCR beta chain described here comes from a study of blood T cell repertoires in COVID-19. Study summary: PBMCs, B-cell-depleted T cells, or T cells provided the cDNA or gDNA that made up the material.

The CDR3 is made up of 15 amino acids. CDR1 is MDHEN and CDR2 is SYDVKM in the germline V gene. The V end lost 7 bases, the J end lost 1 base, and 17 bases lay between the germline ends. Original handling: Amplification from reference gene primers served as the basis for estimated nucleated cell counts. The data were produced by immunoSEQ multiplex PCR, yet TCRdb's version contains in-frame clones alone and is incomplete. D and trimming come from the DNA, and the V and J calls and clone size come from that table. The top ten hold around 1.1% of the sample, which has 310,000 or so clones, 80% to 95% seen once. Membership in each cohort depended on participant-reported clinical history.

This TCR derives from a woman under 40 who had recovered from COVID-19. Sequenced input: PBMCs or T cells enriched from blood (not recorded which). The chain links TRBV28 to TRBJ2-7, with D possibly matching TRBD2 (5 bases). CDR3: CASTNPARVSYEQYF. The CDR3 region has the DNA TGTGCCAGCACTAACCCGGCGCGGGTTTCCTACGAGCAGTACTTC. The full variable domain, completed using reference TRBV28 and TRBJ2-7, is DVKVTQSSRYLVKRTGEKVFLECVQDMDHENMFWYRQDPGLGLRLIYFSYDVKMKEKGDIPEGYSVSREKKERFSLILESASTNQTSMYLCASTNPARVSYEQYFGPGTRLTVT.